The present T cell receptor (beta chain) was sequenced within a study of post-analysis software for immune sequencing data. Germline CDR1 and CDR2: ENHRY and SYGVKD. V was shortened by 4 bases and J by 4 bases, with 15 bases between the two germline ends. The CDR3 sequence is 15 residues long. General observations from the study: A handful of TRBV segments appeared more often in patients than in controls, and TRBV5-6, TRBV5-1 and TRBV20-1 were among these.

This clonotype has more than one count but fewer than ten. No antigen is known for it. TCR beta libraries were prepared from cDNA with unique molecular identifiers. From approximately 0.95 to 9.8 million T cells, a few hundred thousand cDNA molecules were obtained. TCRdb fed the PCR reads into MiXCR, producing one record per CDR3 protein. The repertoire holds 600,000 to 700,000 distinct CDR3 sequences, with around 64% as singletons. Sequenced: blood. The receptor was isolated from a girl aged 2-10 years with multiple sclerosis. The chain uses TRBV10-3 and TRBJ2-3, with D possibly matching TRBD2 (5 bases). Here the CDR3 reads CAISVNGAEADTQYF. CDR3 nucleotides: TGTGCCATCAGTGTTAACGGCGCGGAGGCAGATACGCAGTATTTT.